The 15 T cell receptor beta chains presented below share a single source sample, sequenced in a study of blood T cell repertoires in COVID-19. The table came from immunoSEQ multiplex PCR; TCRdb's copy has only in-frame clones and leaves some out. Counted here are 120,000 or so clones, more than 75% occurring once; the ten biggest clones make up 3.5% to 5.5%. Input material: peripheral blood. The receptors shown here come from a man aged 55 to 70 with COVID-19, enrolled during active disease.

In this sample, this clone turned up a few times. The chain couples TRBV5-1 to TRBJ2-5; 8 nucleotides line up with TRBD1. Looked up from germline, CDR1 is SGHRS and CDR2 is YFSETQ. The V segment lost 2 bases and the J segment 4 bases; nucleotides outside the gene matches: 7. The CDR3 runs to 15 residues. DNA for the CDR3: TGCGCCAGCAGCTTTTCAGACAGGGGAGGAGAGACCCAGTACTTC. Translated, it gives CASSFSDRGGETQYF.

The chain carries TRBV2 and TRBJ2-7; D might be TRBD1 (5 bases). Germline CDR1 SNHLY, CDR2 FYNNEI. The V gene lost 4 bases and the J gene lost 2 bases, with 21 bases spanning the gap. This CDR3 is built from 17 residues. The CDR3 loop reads CASSVGAGPGTTYEQYF. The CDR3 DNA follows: TGTGCCAGCAGTGTTGGTGCAGGGCCGGGTACTACCTACGAGCAGTACTTC.

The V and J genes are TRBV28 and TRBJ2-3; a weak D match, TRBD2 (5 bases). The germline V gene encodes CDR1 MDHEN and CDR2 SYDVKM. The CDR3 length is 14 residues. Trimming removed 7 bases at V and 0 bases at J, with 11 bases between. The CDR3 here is CASKSGLSTDTQYF. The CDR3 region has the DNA TGTGCCAGCAAAAGCGGACTGAGCACAGATACGCAGTATTTT.

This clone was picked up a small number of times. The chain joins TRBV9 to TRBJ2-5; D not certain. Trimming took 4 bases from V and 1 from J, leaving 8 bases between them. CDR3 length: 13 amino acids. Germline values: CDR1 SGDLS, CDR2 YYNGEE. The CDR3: CASSSRVQETQYF. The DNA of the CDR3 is TGTGCCAGCAGCTCCCGGGTCCAAGAGACCCAGTACTTC.

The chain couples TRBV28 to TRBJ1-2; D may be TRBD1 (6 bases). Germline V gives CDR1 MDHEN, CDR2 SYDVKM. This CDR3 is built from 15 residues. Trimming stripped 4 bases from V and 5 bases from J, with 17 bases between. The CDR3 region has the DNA TGTGCCAGCAGTTCCAACCCCGACAGGCAGTATGGCTACACCTTC. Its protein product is CASSSNPDRQYGYTF.

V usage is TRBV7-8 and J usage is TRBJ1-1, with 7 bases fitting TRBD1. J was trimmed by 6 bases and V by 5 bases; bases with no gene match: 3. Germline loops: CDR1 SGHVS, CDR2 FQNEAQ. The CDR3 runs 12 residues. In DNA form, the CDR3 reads TGTGCCAGCAGCGCAGGGGGGCCTGAAGCTTTCTTT. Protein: CASSAGGPEAFF.

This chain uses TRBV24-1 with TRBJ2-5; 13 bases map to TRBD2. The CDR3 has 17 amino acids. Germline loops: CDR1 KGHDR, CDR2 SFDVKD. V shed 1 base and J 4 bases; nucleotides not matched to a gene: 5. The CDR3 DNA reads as TGTGCCACCAGTGATTTTCGGACTAGCGGGAGCACAGAGACCCAGTACTTC. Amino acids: CATSDFRTSGSTETQYF.

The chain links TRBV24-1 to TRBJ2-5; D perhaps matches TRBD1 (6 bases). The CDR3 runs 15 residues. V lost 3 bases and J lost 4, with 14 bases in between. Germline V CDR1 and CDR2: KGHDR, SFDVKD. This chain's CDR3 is CATSDPVGDIETQYF. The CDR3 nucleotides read TGTGCCACCAGTGATCCTGTAGGGGACATAGAGACCCAGTACTTC.

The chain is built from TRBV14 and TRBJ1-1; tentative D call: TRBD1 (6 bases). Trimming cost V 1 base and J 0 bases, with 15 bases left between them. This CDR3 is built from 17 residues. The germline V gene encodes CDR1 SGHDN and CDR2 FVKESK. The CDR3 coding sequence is TGTGCCAGCAGCCAAGCAACAGGGCCTCTCTTGAACACTGAAGCTTTCTTT. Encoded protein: CASSQATGPLLNTEAFF.

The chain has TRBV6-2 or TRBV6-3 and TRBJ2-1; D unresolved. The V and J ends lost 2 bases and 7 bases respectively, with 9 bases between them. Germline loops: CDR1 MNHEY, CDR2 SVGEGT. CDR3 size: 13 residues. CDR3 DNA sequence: TGTGCCAGCAGTTACCCCCCCTTTAATGAGCAGTTCTTC. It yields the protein CASSYPPFNEQFF.

The DNA for the CDR3 is TGTGCCACCAGTGATGGGCGGACACTCCGGGGGGAGACCCAGTACTTC. Translated: CATSDGRTLRGETQYF. This chain uses TRBV24-1 with TRBJ2-5, with a tentative D call TRBD2 (6 bases). Trimming removed 3 bases from V and 5 bases from J, with 18 bases in between. The germline V gene has CDR1 KGHDR and CDR2 SFDVKD. This CDR3 has 16 amino acids.

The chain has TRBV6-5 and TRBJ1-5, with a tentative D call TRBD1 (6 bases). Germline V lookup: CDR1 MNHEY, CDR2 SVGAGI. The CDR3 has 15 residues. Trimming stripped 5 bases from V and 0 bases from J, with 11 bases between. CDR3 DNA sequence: TGTGCCAGCAGTCCCAGGGGCTATAGCAATCAGCCCCAGCATTTT. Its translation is CASSPRGYSNQPQHF.

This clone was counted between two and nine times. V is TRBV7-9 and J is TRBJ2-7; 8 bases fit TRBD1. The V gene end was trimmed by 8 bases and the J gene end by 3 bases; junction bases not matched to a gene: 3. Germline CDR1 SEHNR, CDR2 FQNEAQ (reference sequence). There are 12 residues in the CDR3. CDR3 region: CASGTGYYEQYF. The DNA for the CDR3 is TGTGCCAGCGGGACAGGATACTACGAGCAGTACTTC. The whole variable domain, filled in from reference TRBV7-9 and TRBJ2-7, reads DTGVSQNPRHKITKRGQNVTFRCDPISEHNRLYWYRQTLGQGPEFLTYFQNEAQLEKSRLLSDRFSAERPKGSFSTLEIQRTEQGDSAMYLCASGTGYYEQYFGPGTRLTVT.

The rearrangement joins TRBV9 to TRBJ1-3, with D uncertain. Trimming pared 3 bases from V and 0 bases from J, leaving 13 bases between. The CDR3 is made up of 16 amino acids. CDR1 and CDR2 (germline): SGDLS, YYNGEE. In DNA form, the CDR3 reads TGTGCCAGCAGCGCCCTAGTACAAGGCTCTGGAAACACCATATATTTT. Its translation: CASSALVQGSGNTIYF.

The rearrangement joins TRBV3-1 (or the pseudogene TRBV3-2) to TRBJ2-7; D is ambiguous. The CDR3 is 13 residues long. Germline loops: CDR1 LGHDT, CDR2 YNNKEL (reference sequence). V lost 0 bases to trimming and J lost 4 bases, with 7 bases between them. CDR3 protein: CASSQDPLYEQYF. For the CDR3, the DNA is TGTGCCAGCAGCCAAGACCCACTTTACGAGCAGTACTTC.